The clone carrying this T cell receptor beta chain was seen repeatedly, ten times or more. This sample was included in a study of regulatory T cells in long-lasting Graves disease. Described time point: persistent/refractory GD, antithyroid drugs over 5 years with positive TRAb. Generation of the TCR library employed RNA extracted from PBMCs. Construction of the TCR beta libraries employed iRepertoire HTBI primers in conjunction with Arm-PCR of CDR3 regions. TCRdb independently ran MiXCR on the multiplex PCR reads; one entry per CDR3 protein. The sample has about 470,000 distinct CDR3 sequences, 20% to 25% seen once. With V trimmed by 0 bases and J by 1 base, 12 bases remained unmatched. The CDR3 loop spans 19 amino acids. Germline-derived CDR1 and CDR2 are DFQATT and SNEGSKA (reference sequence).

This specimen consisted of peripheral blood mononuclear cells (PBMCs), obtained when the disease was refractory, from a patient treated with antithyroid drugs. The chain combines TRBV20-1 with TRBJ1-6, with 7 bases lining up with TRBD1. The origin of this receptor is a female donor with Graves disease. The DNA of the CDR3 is TGCAGTGCTAGAGATGAAGGGGCAGGGGGAATGTCCTATAATTCACCCCTCCACTTT. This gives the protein CSARDEGAGGMSYNSPLHF.